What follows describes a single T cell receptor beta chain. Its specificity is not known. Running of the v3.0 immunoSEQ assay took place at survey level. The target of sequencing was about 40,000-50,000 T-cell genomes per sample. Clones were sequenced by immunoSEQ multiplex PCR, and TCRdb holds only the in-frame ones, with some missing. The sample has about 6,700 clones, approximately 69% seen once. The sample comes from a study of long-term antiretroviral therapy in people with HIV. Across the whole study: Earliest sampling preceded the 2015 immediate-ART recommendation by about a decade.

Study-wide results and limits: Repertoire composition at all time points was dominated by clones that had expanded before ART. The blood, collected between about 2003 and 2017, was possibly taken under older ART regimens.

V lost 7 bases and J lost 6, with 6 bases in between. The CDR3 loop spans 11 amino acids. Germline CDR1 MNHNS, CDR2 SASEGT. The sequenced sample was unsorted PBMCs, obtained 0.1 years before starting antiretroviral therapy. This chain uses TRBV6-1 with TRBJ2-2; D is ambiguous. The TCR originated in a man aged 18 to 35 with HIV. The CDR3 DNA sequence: TGTGCCAGCATGTGGCCCGGGGAGCTGTTTTTT. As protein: CASMWPGELFF.